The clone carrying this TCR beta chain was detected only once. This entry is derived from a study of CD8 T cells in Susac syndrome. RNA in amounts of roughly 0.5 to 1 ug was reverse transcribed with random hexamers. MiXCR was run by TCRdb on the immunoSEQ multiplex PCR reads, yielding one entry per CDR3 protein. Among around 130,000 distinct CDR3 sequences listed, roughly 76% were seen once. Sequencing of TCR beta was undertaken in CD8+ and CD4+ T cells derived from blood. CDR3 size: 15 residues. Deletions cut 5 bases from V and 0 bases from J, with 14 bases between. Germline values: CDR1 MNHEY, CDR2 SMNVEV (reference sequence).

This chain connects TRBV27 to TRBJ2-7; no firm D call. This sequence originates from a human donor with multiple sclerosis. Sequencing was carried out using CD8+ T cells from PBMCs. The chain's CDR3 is CASSPYYPTSYEQYF. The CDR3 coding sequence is TGTGCCAGCAGTCCTTATTATCCGACCTCCTACGAGCAGTACTTC.